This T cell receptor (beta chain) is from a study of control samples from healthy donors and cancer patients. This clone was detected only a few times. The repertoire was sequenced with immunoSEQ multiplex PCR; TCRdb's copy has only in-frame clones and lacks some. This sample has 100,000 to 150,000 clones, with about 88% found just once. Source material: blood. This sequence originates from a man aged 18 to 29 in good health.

CDR3 nucleotide sequence: TGTGCCAGCGGTGGTCCGGGACAGGGTTATCAGTTCTTC. Translated, it gives CASGGPGQGYQFF. The V gene is TRBV7-9, the J gene TRBJ2-1, with 9 bases aligning to TRBD1. The CDR3 is made up of 13 amino acids. V was clipped by 8 bases and J by 13 bases; unmatched bases: 12. Germline V gives CDR1 SEHNR, CDR2 FQNEAQ (reference sequence).